This is a list of T cell receptor beta chains from one sample in a study of T cells in Graves' hyperthyroidism and ophthalmopathy. TCRdb called the multiplex PCR reads again in MiXCR, with one record for every CDR3 protein. The sample shows some 650,000 distinct CDR3 sequences, around 16% of them seen only once. Sequenced input: blood. The receptors shown here come from a woman in her 40s with Graves' ophthalmopathy. The CDR3 runs from the conserved cysteine through the conserved F or W. A D gene is named only where the DNA matches it firmly. Expanded clones get a size class; other rows say once, few or many, or leave the size out.

>TRBV4-1|TRBJ2-7|-|-
CASSQDRSPSYEQYF
TGCGCCAGCAGCCAAGACCGCAGTCCTTCCTACGAGCAGTACTTC
>TRBV6-6|TRBJ2-4|-|-
CASSYSGAGKRGNIQYF
TGTGCCAGCAGTTACTCTGGTGCAGGGAAACGGGGAAACATTCAGTACTTC
>TRBV20-1|TRBJ2-1|many|-
CSARGRPGNNEQFF
TGCAGTGCTAGAGGTCGGCCAGGCAACAATGAGCAGTTCTTC
>TRBV6-5|TRBJ2-7|-|TRBD2
CASSYRGLSGRVHEQYF
TGTGCCAGCAGTTACAGGGGGCTTAGCGGGAGGGTCCACGAGCAGTACTTC
>TRBV10-3|TRBJ2-5|-|TRBD1
CAISEADRGQETQYF
TGTGCCATCAGTGAGGCTGACAGGGGGCAAGAGACCCAGTACTTC
>TRBV6-2/TRBV6-3|TRBJ2-1|-|TRBD2
CASSPRTSGRENEQFF
TGTGCCAGCAGTCCCAGGACTAGCGGAAGAGAAAATGAGCAGTTCTTC
>TRBV7-2|TRBJ2-1|-|-
CASSRSGRVRGLDEQFF
TGTGCCAGCAGTAGATCAGGGAGAGTTCGAGGACTTGATGAGCAGTTCTTC
>TRBV7-9|TRBJ2-7|-|TRBD2
CASSLGRAFKVEQYF
TGTGCCAGCAGCTTGGGGAGGGCCTTCAAGGTTGAGCAGTACTTC
>TRBV9|TRBJ2-3|many|-
CASSVDLGTDTQYF
TGTGCCAGCAGCGTAGATCTCGGCACAGATACGCAGTATTTT
>TRBV13|TRBJ2-1|few|-
CASSPPQGRNEQFF
TGTGCCAGCAGCCCCCCGCAGGGGAGGAATGAGCAGTTCTTC
>TRBV4-1|TRBJ2-1|-|-
CASSLTSAGIYNEQFF
TGCGCCAGCAGCCTGACCTCAGCGGGCATATACAATGAGCAGTTCTTC
>TRBV27|TRBJ1-6|-|-
CASSSSGQLNSPLHF
TGTGCCAGCAGTTCTTCAGGACAGCTTAATTCACCCCTCCACTTT
>TRBV7-3|TRBJ1-1|many|-
CASSLMAGSEAFF
TGTGCCAGCAGCTTAATGGCGGGTTCTGAAGCTTTCTTT
>TRBV29-1|TRBJ2-1|many|-
CSVEVGQYNEQFF
TGCAGCGTTGAGGTAGGACAATACAATGAGCAGTTCTTC
>TRBV3-1|TRBJ2-6|-|-
CASSQRTGANVLTF
TGTGCCAGCAGCCAGCGGACAGGGGCCAACGTCCTGACTTTC
>TRBV10-1|TRBJ2-3|-|TRBD2
CATSRAGGAADTQYF
TGCGCCACCTCTAGAGCGGGAGGGGCGGCAGATACGCAGTATTTT
>TRBV7-3|TRBJ2-2|-|-
CASSLNHVIGSTGELLF
TGTGCCAGCAGCTTAAATCATGTCATCGGGAGCACCGGGGAGCTGCTTTTT
>TRBV2|TRBJ2-7|many|TRBD2
CASSDSRGKNEQYF
TGTGCCAGCAGTGATTCGCGGGGGAAAAACGAGCAGTACTTC
>TRBV6-5|TRBJ1-2|-|-
CASSCSRTLGEDYGYTF
TGTGCCAGCAGTTGCTCGAGGACGTTGGGGGAGGACTATGGCTACACCTTC
>TRBV5-1|TRBJ1-2|many|-
CASSLAAWDGYTF
TGCGCCAGCAGCTTGGCCGCCTGGGATGGCTACACCTTC
>TRBV7-9|TRBJ2-1|many|TRBD2
CASSPQGLVGNEQFF
TGTGCCAGCAGCCCTCAGGGACTAGTGGGTAATGAGCAGTTCTTC
>TRBV28|TRBJ2-7|many|TRBD1
CASRSTGQGFYEQYF
TGTGCCAGCAGGTCGACGGGACAGGGGTTCTACGAGCAGTACTTC
>TRBV6-5|TRBJ1-1|many|-
CASSYSKSGNTEAFF
TGTGCCAGCAGTTACTCGAAGTCAGGGAACACTGAAGCTTTCTTT
>TRBV10-2|TRBJ1-5|-|TRBD1
CASSDGDRNQPQHF
TGCGCCAGCAGTGATGGGGACAGGAATCAGCCCCAGCATTTT
>TRBV18|TRBJ2-7|-|TRBD1
CASSPLVTSGQNYEQYF
TGTGCCAGCTCACCACTTGTTACCTCGGGACAGAACTACGAGCAGTACTTC
>TRBV18|TRBJ2-7|many|TRBD2
CASSPSAGSLSEQYF
TGTGCCAGCTCACCATCAGCGGGATCGCTCTCCGAGCAGTACTTC
>TRBV28|TRBJ2-6|many|TRBD1
CASSQTGDGANVLTF
TGTGCCAGCAGTCAAACAGGGGATGGGGCCAACGTCCTGACTTTC
>TRBV7-6|TRBJ2-7|few|-
CASSQGGGYSYEQYF
TGTGCCAGCAGTCAGGGGGGAGGATACTCCTACGAGCAGTACTTC
>TRBV6-7|TRBJ2-3|few|-
CASSYPDWAPDTQYF
TGTGCCAGCAGTTACCCAGACTGGGCCCCAGATACGCAGTATTTT
>TRBV2|TRBJ2-5|few|TRBD2
CASSGVSGSRETQYF
TGTGCCAGCAGTGGGGTTAGCGGGAGTAGAGAGACCCAGTACTTC
>TRBV4-1|TRBJ1-1|-|TRBD1
CASSQDRDREAFF
TGCGCCAGCAGCCAAGATCGAGACAGGGAGGCTTTCTTT
>TRBV20-1|TRBJ2-7|many|-
CSAAPTSSYEQYF
TGCAGTGCTGCGCCTACGAGCTCCTACGAGCAGTACTTC
>TRBV20-1|TRBJ2-5|few|-
CSARDSGEAYQETQYF
TGCAGTGCTAGAGATTCGGGGGAGGCATACCAAGAGACCCAGTACTTC
>TRBV30|TRBJ2-1|many|TRBD2
CAWSTGLAPHEQFF
TGTGCCTGGAGTACGGGACTAGCCCCCCATGAGCAGTTCTTC
>TRBV29-1|TRBJ2-5|few|-
CSVGQLQETQYF
TGCAGCGTTGGACAGTTACAAGAGACCCAGTACTTC
>TRBV18|TRBJ1-6|-|TRBD1
CASSPMTGGQSPLHF
TGTGCCAGCTCACCAATGACAGGGGGCCAATCACCCCTCCACTTT
>TRBV11-3|TRBJ2-1|-|-
CASSLGGGVSNEQFF
TGTGCCAGCAGCTTAGGGGGGGGCGTCTCAAATGAGCAGTTCTTC
>TRBV2|TRBJ2-5|many|TRBD2
CASSEAQIAGEETQYF
TGTGCCAGCAGTGAAGCGCAGATCGCGGGAGAAGAGACCCAGTACTTC
>TRBV2|TRBJ2-1|many|TRBD2
CASRLPGLAAAGEQFF
TGTGCCAGCAGACTCCCGGGACTAGCGGCCGCGGGTGAGCAGTTCTTC
>TRBV3-1|TRBJ1-1|many|-
CASSLGSIMNTEAFF
TGTGCCAGCAGCCTCGGCAGTATCATGAACACTGAAGCTTTCTTT
>TRBV28|TRBJ2-2|many|-
CASSSPGGELFF
TGTGCCAGCAGCTCACCGGGCGGGGAGCTGTTTTTT
>TRBV12-3/TRBV12-4|TRBJ2-5|many|-
CASSPTGGGIRETQYF
TGTGCCAGCAGCCCCACAGGAGGGGGGATACGAGAGACCCAGTACTTC
>TRBV6-5|TRBJ2-2|-|-
CASNYPRGGVNTGELFF
TGTGCCAGCAATTACCCCCGAGGGGGGGTTAACACCGGGGAGCTGTTTTTT
>TRBV19|TRBJ2-3|few|-
CASSTPPTDTQYF
TGTGCCAGTAGTACCCCCCCCACAGATACGCAGTATTTT
>TRBV28|TRBJ2-5|few|-
CASSPPRQETQYF
TGTGCCAGCAGCCCCCCCCGGCAAGAGACCCAGTACTTC
>TRBV12-5|TRBJ1-2|-|TRBD1
CASNGSGTGPLGYTF
TGTGCTAGCAATGGCAGCGGGACAGGCCCATTGGGCTACACCTTC
>TRBV6-4|TRBJ1-1|-|TRBD1
CASSVDRGEAFF
TGTGCCAGCAGCGTTGACAGGGGTGAAGCTTTCTTT
>TRBV4-2|TRBJ2-1|-|TRBD2
CASSQVAREIYEQFF
TGTGCCAGCAGCCAAGTAGCGCGGGAGATCTATGAGCAGTTCTTC
>TRBV20-1|TRBJ2-1|-|TRBD2
CSALPTAGASNEQFF
TGCAGTGCTTTACCCACAGCGGGAGCGAGTAATGAGCAGTTCTTC
>TRBV20-1|TRBJ2-5|many|TRBD2
CSVTSGRETQYF
TGCAGTGTGACTAGCGGGAGGGAGACCCAGTACTTC
>TRBV9|TRBJ2-5|few|-
CASSVGDGRETQYF
TGTGCCAGCAGCGTGGGGGACGGTCGAGAGACCCAGTACTTC